This T cell receptor beta chain was profiled in a study of Ad26.COV2.S vaccination and SARS-CoV-2 variants. Overall study context: Recipients of Ad26.COV2.S got it intramuscularly, once or twice 56 days apart. Study-level points and caveats: Among vaccine recipients, spike-specific TCR breadth exceeded that of placebo recipients.

As for this clone: The antigen is undetermined.

Only in-frame clones appear in the TCRdb table, and some are missing; sequencing was by immunoSEQ multiplex PCR. The sample holds 430,000 or so clones, 75% to 90% seen once. Treatment of the sample: 15 to 20 received Ad26.COV2.S at low or high dose, single or two shots; roughly five received placebo; per-sample allocation not given. Samples came from day 63 after the first vaccine or placebo injection. Whoever gave the sample was an adult aged 18-55 years in Boston. Germline-derived CDR1 and CDR2 are SGHDT and YYEEEE. The CDR3 covers 18 residues. Trimming at V came to 4 bases and at J to 2 bases, leaving 9 bases not matched to a gene.

The input for sequencing was peripheral blood, taken in a trial of Ad26.COV2.S vaccine versus placebo. The clonotype originates from a person between 18 and 60 years old who received the Ad26.COV2.S COVID-19 vaccine or a placebo. This chain uses TRBV5-6 with TRBJ2-3, with 14 bases aligning to TRBD2. The CDR3 DNA sequence: TGTGCCAGCAGCGCCTTAGGGACTAGCGGGGGATACACAGATACGCAGTATTTT. It is translated as CASSALGTSGGYTDTQYF.